The T cell receptor beta chain under discussion was sequenced for a study of Graves' ophthalmopathy and Graves' hyperthyroidism (dated by TCRdb to the late 2010s). In the study overall: Peripheral blood was collected at initial diagnosis, before any treatment. To tell Graves' ophthalmopathy apart from Graves' hyperthyroidism, and to predict which patients would progress to ophthalmopathy, the study relied on TCR beta repertoire signatures. In total, under 150 blood samples were TCR-sequenced: approximately 42 ophthalmopathy, some 75 hyperthyroidism and approximately 17 hyperthyroidism-to-ophthalmopathy patients. To explore V-J signatures that distinguish ophthalmopathy from hyperthyroidism, a discovery set of about a hundred patients was enrolled, made up of 40 to 45 with ophthalmopathy and roughly 57 with stable hyperthyroidism. An independent validation cohort comprised 18 hyperthyroidism patients and roughly 15 patients who later progressed from hyperthyroidism to ophthalmopathy. T-cell repertoires of thyroid tissue and blood were compared in over 5 hyperthyroidism patients. Following sampling, methimazole starting at 30 mg daily was administered to hyperthyroidism patients, and high-dose intravenous methylprednisolone was administered to ophthalmopathy patients. The 75 to 100 discovery patients were randomly split 7:3 into training and test sets. On the study overall, not on this receptor specifically: In validation, the model predicted ophthalmopathy progression with about 71% sensitivity and approximately 72% specificity; some 13 predicted patients were CT-confirmed with GO in a median of around 6.5 months. Ophthalmopathy was separated from stable hyperthyroidism by the 13-signature model with around 89% sensitivity and roughly 82% specificity in cross-validation and with 80%/75% in the test set. No statistical method was used to set the sample size in advance, and the investigators knew which group each participant was assigned to. Among expanded thyroid clonotypes with frequency above 0.001, most also showed up in blood, which suggests that blood repertoires may reflect the thyroid immune response.

Hyperthyroidism was defined as stable when no progression to ophthalmopathy occurred within 18 months of follow-up. Patients with hyperthyroidism were aged 18 to 65 years, had been newly diagnosed, and had a disease duration of less than 2 months. Patients were excluded if they had other autoimmune diseases, uncontrolled infections, pregnancy or lactation. Diagnosis relied on clinical symptoms, serum thyroxine, TRAb, thyroid ultrasound and orbital computed tomography. Using Ficoll-Paque density gradient centrifugation, PBMCs were isolated from 9 to 10 ml of fresh peripheral blood. Total RNA was extracted using Trizol reagent, and RNA quality was checked on an Agilent 2100 Bioanalyzer. This clonotype was counted ten times or more. What antigen it recognizes has not been identified. No per-base quality is available; no much larger clone lies one base away. TCR beta CDR3 regions were amplified from RNA transcripts for repertoire sequencing. A first-round RT-PCR used HTBI primers with the Qiagen OneStep RT-PCR kit, followed by a second-round multiplex PCR, size selection and purification. Sequencing of the libraries was carried out on an Illumina HiSeq2000 in paired-end mode with 100 bp reads. The original pipeline was this. SOAPnuke was used to process the reads, removing any read that contained adapters or uncalled bases, had a mean Phred below 15, or lacked an exact match to the constant primer or identifier. COPE v1.2.5 was used to merge high-quality paired reads. Clonotypes were defined as unique nucleotide sequences and were aligned to IMGT TRB V, D and J references using MiTCR v1.1. The analysis was limited to V-J combinations with a frequency above 0.0001, which together covered approximately 99% of repertoires. For each V-J combination, a TCR clonal expansion and chaos score was defined as the ratio of F50 clonal expansion to chaos observed in the TCRdist matrix. Welch's t-statistics and random forest were used to reduce the features to 10 to 15 V-J combinations, which were then used as input to a naive Bayes classifier. Thyroid-blood repertoire similarity was quantified with the Morisita-Horn index. Clones were called with MiXCR by TCRdb after fastp trimmed the public reads at Q25, and only in-frame beta chains were retained. For every CDR3 protein sequence, its rows merge into one entry that carries the most common genes and DNA. TCRdb's processing, not the study's, gives the V and J calls here. The sample has just over 600,000 distinct CDR3 sequences on record, approximately 21% of them singletons. The ten largest clones add up to roughly 7.4% of the sample.

V is reduced by 6 bases and J by 2 bases, leaving a spacing of 10 bases between them. The CDR3 runs 13 amino acids, cysteine and phenylalanine included. The kept DNA is CDR3 alone, 39 bases in frame from the first base. The TCR was taken from a woman between 18 and 29 years old with stable Graves' hyperthyroidism. Some clones in this sample may be carry-over from other donors' samples. Donor details come from another sample of the same person, matched by shared clones. The sample taken for sequencing was peripheral blood. Here the chain combines TRBV12-3 or TRBV12-4 and TRBJ1-1; matching of 5 bases hints at TRBD1 as the D gene. The CDR3 amino acid sequence is: CASRGDANTEAFF. In nucleotide form, the sequence is TGTGCCAGCAGGGGGGACGCTAACACTGAAGCTTTCTTT.